Below are 21 T cell receptor beta chains sequenced from a single sample in a study of technical replicates of blood from a handful of donors. Some clones are missing from TCRdb's copy, which holds only in-frame ones; the method was immunoSEQ multiplex PCR. The data show approximately 70,000 clones, roughly 92% seen once. Sample: T cells isolated from PBMCs. Receptors were obtained from a human donor in good health.

The rearrangement links TRBV19 to TRBJ2-3; the D gene is possibly TRBD1 (6 bases). CDR1 and CDR2 (germline): LNHDA, SQIVND (reference sequence). Deletions cut 10 bases from V and 6 bases from J, with 17 bases between. The CDR3 is 13 amino acids. In DNA form, the CDR3 reads TGTGCCACGTTAGGACAGCCTTACGATACGCAGTATTTT. It yields the protein CATLGQPYDTQYF.

J is TRBJ2-7 and V is TRBV13, with D maybe TRBD1 (6 bases). The ends were cut back, 5 bases at V and 1 base at J, with 12 bases in the middle. The V gene's germline CDR1 is PRHDT and CDR2 FYEKMQ (reference sequence). The CDR3 is 14 amino acids. CDR3 region: CASSPWGQSYEQYF. In DNA form, the CDR3 reads TGTGCCAGCAGCCCCTGGGGGCAATCCTACGAGCAGTACTTC.

V gene TRBV6-4 combines with J gene TRBJ2-3; D gene unclear. Germline-derived CDR1 and CDR2 are MRHNA and SNTAGT. The CDR3 contains 16 residues. The germline V and J ends were trimmed by 0 bases and 2 bases, with 12 bases remaining between them. The CDR3: CASSDSRRGPTDTQYF. The CDR3 DNA is TGTGCCAGCAGTGACTCCCGCAGAGGCCCCACAGATACGCAGTATTTT.

The chain uses TRBV7-2 and TRBJ2-6; D unclear. This CDR3 spans 16 amino acids. Germline V gene data show CDR1 as SGHTA and CDR2 as FQGNSA. Deletions cut 4 bases from V and 0 bases from J, with 10 bases between. CDR3 DNA: TGTGCCAGCAGCTCGGTAACCTACTCTGGGGCCAACGTCCTGACTTTC. This gives the protein CASSSVTYSGANVLTF.

The rearrangement links TRBV9 to TRBJ1-1; D perhaps matches TRBD1 (5 bases). Germline loops: CDR1 SGDLS, CDR2 YYNGEE. Trimming shortened V by 0 bases and J by 5 bases, and 8 bases separated the two germline ends. The length of the CDR3 is 13 residues. Here the CDR3 reads CASSVGGRTEAFF. The CDR3, as DNA: TGTGCCAGCAGCGTAGGGGGCAGGACTGAAGCTTTCTTT.

The V and J genes are TRBV28 and TRBJ1-2; tentative D call: TRBD1 (5 bases). CDR3 length: 12 amino acids. The ends were cut back, 10 bases at V and 2 bases at J, with 11 bases in the middle. Germline values: CDR1 MDHEN, CDR2 SYDVKM. CDR3 amino acids: CATTQGNYGYTF. The CDR3 bases are TGTGCCACAACTCAGGGCAACTATGGCTACACCTTC.

The J gene is TRBJ2-5, the V gene TRBV27; 12 bases match TRBD2. The CDR3 consists of 16 residues. Germline V lookup: CDR1 MNHEY, CDR2 SMNVEV (reference sequence). J lost 3 bases, V lost 5 bases, and 7 bases had no gene match. CDR3 amino acids: CASSPLAGGPEETQYF. The CDR3 bases are TGTGCCAGCAGTCCTCTAGCGGGAGGGCCGGAAGAGACCCAGTACTTC.

The V call is TRBV4-1, the J call TRBJ2-3; no clear D gene. Trimming took 3 bases from V and 6 from J, leaving 7 bases between them. The CDR3 length is 12 residues. Germline V gene lookup returns CDR1 MGHRA and CDR2 YSYEKL. CDR3 sequence (DNA): TGCGCCAGCAGCCACCCGAGGGATACGCAGTATTTT. Its protein is CASSHPRDTQYF.

The chain uses TRBV5-1 and TRBJ2-5; D is undetermined. The ends were cut back, 2 bases at V and 5 bases at J, with 13 bases in the middle. Germline V gene data show CDR1 as SGHRS and CDR2 as YFSETQ. CDR3 length equals 14 residues. The CDR3 region has the DNA TGCGCCAGCAGCTTCCTCTCCGGGTCGGAGACCCAGTACTTC. Protein: CASSFLSGSETQYF.

This clone occurred once. The chain links TRBV28 to TRBJ1-2; D gene uncertain. In germline, CDR1 is MDHEN, CDR2 SYDVKM. The CDR3 totals 12 residues. V lost 7 bases and J lost 0, with 6 bases in between. The CDR3 DNA is TGTGCCAGCACCCGAGCTAACTATGGCTACACCTTC. Its protein product is CASTRANYGYTF.

The V call is TRBV4-3, the J call TRBJ2-1; TRBD2 matches 8 bases. V was pared by 4 bases and J by 5 bases, with 7 bases of the junction left unmatched. This CDR3 comprises 15 residues. CDR1 is LGHNA and CDR2 is YSLEER in the germline V gene. The CDR3 spells CASSLQREIHNEQFF. CDR3 in DNA: TGCGCCAGCAGCCTCCAGCGGGAGATCCACAATGAGCAGTTCTTC.

The chain recombines TRBV14 with TRBJ1-3; possible D gene TRBD1, 6 bases. V was pared by 2 bases and J by 4 bases, with 9 bases between. There are 14 residues in the CDR3. In germline, CDR1 is SGHDN, CDR2 FVKESK. DNA for the CDR3: TGTGCCAGCAGCCAACTGGGACAAGGAAACACCATATATTTT. Translating gives CASSQLGQGNTIYF.

The chain links TRBV11-2 to TRBJ2-4; 9 bases align to TRBD2. V lost 0 bases to trimming and J lost 6 bases; unmatched junction nucleotides: 9. Germline CDR1 SGHAT, CDR2 FQNNGV. The CDR3 sequence is 17 residues long. The CDR3 DNA reads as TGTGCCAGCAGCTTAGATCTAGGCGGGAGGGCCGGAAACATTCAGTACTTC. Translated: CASSLDLGGRAGNIQYF.

CDR3 coding DNA: TGTGCCAGCAGCTTGAGTGGGAGCTTCCAAGAGACCCAGTACTTC. The encoded protein is CASSLSGSFQETQYF. The chain couples TRBV5-6 to TRBJ2-5; a weak D match, TRBD2 (5 bases). The CDR3 consists of 15 residues. Germline CDR1 reads SGHDT; CDR2 reads YYEEEE. V lost 1 base and J lost 1, with 11 bases in between.

The chain couples TRBV19 to TRBJ2-7, with 11 bases matching TRBD2. J gave up 3 bases and V 1 base, and 2 bases lay outside the gene matches. This CDR3 region has 15 residues. Germline V CDR1 and CDR2: LNHDA, SQIVND (reference sequence). The CDR3 nucleotides are TGTGCCAGTAGTATAGGGACTAGCGGGTACTACGAGCAGTACTTC. It specifies CASSIGTSGYYEQYF.

The chain couples TRBV4-1 to TRBJ2-7; 9 bases align to TRBD2. The germline V gene encodes CDR1 MGHRA and CDR2 YSYEKL. V gave up 0 bases and J gave up 2 bases; unmatched junction bases: 11. CDR3 length: 18 amino acids. CDR3 nucleotides: TGCGCCAGCAGCCAAGAAGGTAGGGCTAGCGGGGTTACCTACGAGCAGTACTTC. This sequence encodes CASSQEGRASGVTYEQYF.

Regarding this clone: Sequence at one end of the junction differs from germline and may be a read error. V and J are TRBV13 and TRBJ1-5; D is perhaps TRBD1 (5 bases). Germline V gene data show CDR1 as PRHDT and CDR2 as FYEKMQ (reference sequence). This CDR3 is built from 13 residues. The DNA for the CDR3 is TGTGCCAGCAGCCTAGGTACAGGTCAGCCCCAGCATTTT. Its protein product is CASSLGTGQPQHF.

The chain links TRBV5-1 to TRBJ1-2; 9 bases are a match to TRBD1. V shed 0 bases and J 0 bases; nucleotides not matched to a gene: 9. This CDR3 region has 18 residues. Per the germline V gene, CDR1 is SGHRS and CDR2 is YFSETQ. CDR3 protein: CASSLAGTGNSPNYGYTF. CDR3 coding DNA: TGCGCCAGCAGCTTGGCCGGGACAGGGAATTCTCCTAACTATGGCTACACCTTC.

The V gene is TRBV10-3, the J gene TRBJ2-7; D is perhaps TRBD1 (8 bases). The germline CDR1 and CDR2 sequences are ENHRY and SYGVKD. This CDR3 comprises 15 residues. Trimming left V 2 bases short and J 3 bases short, with 14 bases between. Written as DNA, the CDR3 is TGTGCCATCAGTGAGGCAACAGGGGGGGTCTACGAGCAGTACTTC. Translation: CAISEATGGVYEQYF.

J is TRBJ1-5 and V is TRBV6-5, with D uncertain. The CDR3 is 15 residues long. V was cut by 5 bases and J by 4 bases, with 15 bases left in between. Germline lookup yields CDR1 MNHEY and CDR2 SVGAGI. CDR3 DNA sequence: TGTGCCAGCAGTATGTCTCGAACAGTAAATCAGCCCCAGCATTTT. It encodes CASSMSRTVNQPQHF.

This chain links TRBV9 with TRBJ2-1; possible D gene TRBD1, 6 bases. Trimming removed 1 base at V and 7 bases at J, with 15 bases between. The CDR3 covers 15 residues. Germline assignment: CDR1 SGDLS and CDR2 YYNGEE. The CDR3 loop reads CASSVNRGLENEQFF. The CDR3 DNA follows: TGTGCCAGCAGCGTAAATAGGGGGTTAGAGAATGAGCAGTTCTTC.